This TCR beta chain was obtained from a study of blood T cell repertoires in COVID-19. Here immunoSEQ multiplex PCR was the method, and the copy in TCRdb shows in-frame clones only, minus some. Among about 170,000 clones listed, 92% were seen once. V lost 4 bases and J lost 0, with 12 bases in between. CDR1 and CDR2 (germline): LGHNA, YSLEER. The CDR3 totals 16 residues. The sample consisted of peripheral blood. The chain has TRBV4-3 and TRBJ2-2, with a tentative D call TRBD2 (7 bases). This TCR was recovered from a man in his thirties or forties with COVID-19, enrolled during active disease. CDR3 protein: CASSRRGGANTGELFF. In DNA, the CDR3 is TGCGCCAGCAGCCGTCGAGGGGGGGCGAACACCGGGGAGCTGTTTTTT.